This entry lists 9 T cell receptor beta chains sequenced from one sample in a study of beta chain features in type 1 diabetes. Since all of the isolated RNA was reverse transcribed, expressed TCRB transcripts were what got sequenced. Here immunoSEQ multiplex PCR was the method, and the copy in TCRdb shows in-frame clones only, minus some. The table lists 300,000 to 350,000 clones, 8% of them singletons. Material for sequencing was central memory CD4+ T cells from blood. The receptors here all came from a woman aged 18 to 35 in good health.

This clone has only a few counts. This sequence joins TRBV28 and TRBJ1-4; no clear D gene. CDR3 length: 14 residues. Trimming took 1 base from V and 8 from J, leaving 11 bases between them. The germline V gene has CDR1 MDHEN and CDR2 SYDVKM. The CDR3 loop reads CASSLLGSREKLFF. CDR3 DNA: TGTGCCAGCAGTTTATTAGGGAGTAGAGAAAAACTGTTTTTT.

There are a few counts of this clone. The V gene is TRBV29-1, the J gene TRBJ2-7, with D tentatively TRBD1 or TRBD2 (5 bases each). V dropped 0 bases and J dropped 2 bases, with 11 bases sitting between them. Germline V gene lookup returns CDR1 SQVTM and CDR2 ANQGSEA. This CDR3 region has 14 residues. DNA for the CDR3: TGCAGCGTTGAAGATCGGGGCAGAACCTACGAGCAGTACTTC. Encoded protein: CSVEDRGRTYEQYF.

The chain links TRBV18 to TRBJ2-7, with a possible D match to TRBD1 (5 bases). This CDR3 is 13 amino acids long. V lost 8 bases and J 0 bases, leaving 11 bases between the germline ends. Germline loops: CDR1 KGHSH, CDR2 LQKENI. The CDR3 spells CASSRVGSYEQYF. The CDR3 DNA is TGTGCCAGCAGCAGGGTGGGCTCCTACGAGCAGTACTTC.

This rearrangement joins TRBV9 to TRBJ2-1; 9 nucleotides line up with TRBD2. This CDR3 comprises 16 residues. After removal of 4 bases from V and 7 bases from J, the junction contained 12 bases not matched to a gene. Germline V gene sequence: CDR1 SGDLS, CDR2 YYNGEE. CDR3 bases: TGTGCCAGCAGCCTCATGGGTTCTAGCGGGGTTAATGAGCAGTTCTTC. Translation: CASSLMGSSGVNEQFF.

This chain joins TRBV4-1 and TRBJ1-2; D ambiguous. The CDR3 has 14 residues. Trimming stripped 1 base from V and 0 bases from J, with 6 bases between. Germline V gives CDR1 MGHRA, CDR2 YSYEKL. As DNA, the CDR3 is TGCGCCAGCAGCCAAGTTGGGACTAACTATGGCTACACCTTC. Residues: CASSQVGTNYGYTF.

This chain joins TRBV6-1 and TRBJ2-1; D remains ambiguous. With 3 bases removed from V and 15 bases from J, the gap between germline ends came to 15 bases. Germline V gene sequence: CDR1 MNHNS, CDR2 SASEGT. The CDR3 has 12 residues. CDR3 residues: CASSDSPRQGFF. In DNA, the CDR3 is TGTGCCAGCAGTGATTCCCCAAGACAAGGGTTCTTC.

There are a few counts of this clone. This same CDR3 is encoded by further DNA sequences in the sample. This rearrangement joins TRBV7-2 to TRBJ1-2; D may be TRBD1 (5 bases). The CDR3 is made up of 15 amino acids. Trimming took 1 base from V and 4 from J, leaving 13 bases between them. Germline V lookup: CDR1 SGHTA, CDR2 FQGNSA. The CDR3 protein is CASSLDRGRGYGYTF. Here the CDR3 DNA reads TGTGCCAGCAGCTTAGATCGGGGACGAGGCTATGGCTACACCTTC.

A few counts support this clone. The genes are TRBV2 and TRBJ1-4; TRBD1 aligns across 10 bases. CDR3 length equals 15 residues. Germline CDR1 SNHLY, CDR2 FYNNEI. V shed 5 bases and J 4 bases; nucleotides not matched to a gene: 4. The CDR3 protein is CASSFGTGVNEKLFF. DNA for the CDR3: TGTGCCAGCAGTTTCGGGACAGGGGTTAATGAAAAACTGTTTTTT.

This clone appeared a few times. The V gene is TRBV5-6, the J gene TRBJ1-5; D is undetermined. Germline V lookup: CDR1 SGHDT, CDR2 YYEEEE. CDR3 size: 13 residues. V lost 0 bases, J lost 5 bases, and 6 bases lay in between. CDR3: CASSLGPDQPQHF. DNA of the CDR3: TGTGCCAGCAGCTTGGGGCCGGATCAGCCCCAGCATTTT.